This TCR beta chain was sequenced for a study of blood T cell repertoires in COVID-19. Data came from immunoSEQ multiplex PCR; TCRdb stores just in-frame clones and leaves some out. The sample contains 250,000 to 350,000 clones, approximately 87% of which appear only once. The CDR3 extends over 15 amino acids. The germline V and J ends were trimmed by 6 bases and 0 bases, with 14 bases remaining between them. Germline values: CDR1 SGHVS, CDR2 FNYEAQ. This TCR was recovered from a woman in her 50s who had recovered from COVID-19. The material sequenced was peripheral blood. This chain uses TRBV7-6 with TRBJ1-1; a weak D match, TRBD1 (5 bases). As DNA, the CDR3 is TGTGCCAGCAGTAGTATAAGGGGCTTGAACACTGAAGCTTTCTTT. Encoded protein: CASSSIRGLNTEAFF.